These 27 T cell receptor beta chains share one sample of origin, sequenced in a study of blood T cell repertoires in COVID-19. Sequencing used immunoSEQ multiplex PCR; TCRdb keeps in-frame clones, though not all of them. The sample comprises 200,000 to 250,000 clones, more than 80% of which are singletons, and over 0.95% rests with the top ten. The sequencing sample was made of PBMCs or T cells enriched from blood (not recorded which). The source of these receptors is a man aged 30 to 39 who had recovered from COVID-19.

The chain combines TRBV7-6 with TRBJ1-6; 8 nucleotides align to TRBD1. Trimming cost V 7 bases and J 3 bases; bases outside gene matches: 5. This CDR3 contains 15 residues. Germline V gives CDR1 SGHVS, CDR2 FNYEAQ. The CDR3 bases are TGTGCCAGCACCTGGGGGACAGGCTATAATTCACCCCTCCACTTT. Translation gives CASTWGTGYNSPLHF. The whole variable domain, filled in from reference TRBV7-6 and TRBJ1-6, reads GAGVSQSPRYKVTKRGQDVALRCDPISGHVSLYWYRQALGQGPEFLTYFNYEAQQDKSGLPNDRFSAERPEGSISTLTIQRTEQRDSAMYRCASTWGTGYNSPLHFGNGTRLTVT.

The CDR3 DNA is TGTGCCAGCAGCCAAGGGCTGGCGGGGGGCGGTGAAAAACTGTTTTTT. As protein: CASSQGLAGGGEKLFF. The chain links TRBV4-2 to TRBJ1-4, with D maybe TRBD1 (6 bases). This CDR3 has 16 amino acids. Germline CDR1 and CDR2: LGHNA and YNFKEQ. Between the trimmed V and J ends, which lost 1 base and 7 bases, there was a span of 16 bases.

This clone was seen a few times. In nucleotides, the CDR3 is TGTGCCACCAGTGGGGACGGGACACCTAATAATTCACCCCTCCACTTT. Its protein product is CATSGDGTPNNSPLHF. The rearrangement joins TRBV24-1 to TRBJ1-6, with D tentatively TRBD1 (6 bases). With 5 bases removed from V and 5 bases from J, the gap between germline ends came to 15 bases. Looked up from germline, CDR1 is KGHDR and CDR2 is SFDVKD. The length of the CDR3 is 16 residues.

This chain connects TRBV28 to TRBJ2-7, with TRBD1 identical over 7 bases. Trimming at V came to 2 bases and at J to 1 base, leaving 2 bases not matched to a gene. CDR1 is MDHEN, CDR2 SYDVKM, per germline. This CDR3 comprises 14 residues. The CDR3 sequence: CASSLGTVSYEQYF. DNA for the CDR3: TGTGCCAGCAGTTTAGGGACAGTGTCCTACGAGCAGTACTTC.

This sequence joins TRBV7-8 and TRBJ2-3; D unclear. CDR1 and CDR2 (germline): SGHVS, FQNEAQ. Between the trimmed V and J ends, which lost 1 base and 0 bases, there was a span of 20 bases. The CDR3 runs 19 residues. The CDR3 loop reads CASSLGLLRLDTSTDTQYF. The CDR3 DNA follows: TGTGCCAGCAGCTTAGGCCTCCTGCGGCTAGATACTAGCACAGATACGCAGTATTTT.

This chain joins TRBV19 and TRBJ2-1; 8 nucleotides match TRBD2. Losses at the gene ends were 4 bases for V and 5 bases for J; bases not matched to a gene: 13. CDR3 length: 17 residues. Germline-derived CDR1 and CDR2 are LNHDA and SQIVND (reference sequence). CDR3 in amino acids: CASSTWFAAGAHNEQFF. The CDR3 nucleotides are TGTGCCAGTAGTACATGGTTTGCAGCGGGAGCCCACAATGAGCAGTTCTTC.

J is TRBJ1-4 and V is TRBV10-3; a possible D gene is TRBD1 (6 bases). Germline V gives CDR1 ENHRY, CDR2 SYGVKD. The length of the CDR3 is 12 residues. Deletions cut 6 bases from V and 8 bases from J, with 10 bases between. The CDR3 loop is CAISQGSEKLFF. Here the CDR3 DNA reads TGTGCCATCAGCCAGGGGAGCGAAAAACTGTTTTTT.

The J gene is TRBJ2-7, the V gene TRBV5-1; the D gene is possibly TRBD2 (6 bases). The CDR3 is made up of 14 amino acids. V gave up 0 bases and J gave up 2 bases, with 9 bases separating them. CDR1 and CDR2 from the germline V gene are SGHRS and YFSETQ. CDR3 loop: CASSLAWEAYEQYF. CDR3 nucleotides: TGCGCCAGCAGCTTGGCATGGGAGGCCTACGAGCAGTACTTC.

The chain has TRBV19 and TRBJ2-7; a weak D match, TRBD1 (5 bases). The CDR3 consists of 13 residues. Germline loops: CDR1 LNHDA, CDR2 SQIVND (reference sequence). V was cut by 9 bases and J by 6 bases, with 18 bases left in between. DNA for the CDR3: TGTGCCAGCGCGGAACAGGATGAGTCCGAGCAGTACTTC. Translation gives CASAEQDESEQYF.

The J gene is TRBJ1-5, the V gene TRBV10-3, with 7 bases aligning to TRBD1. Germline CDR1 ENHRY, CDR2 SYGVKD. J was trimmed by 6 bases and V by 8 bases; bases with no gene match: 7. This CDR3 comprises 13 residues. DNA for the CDR3: TGTGCCATCGGAGACAGGGAAGGTCAGCCCCAGCATTTT. This gives the protein CAIGDREGQPQHF.

The rearrangement links TRBV2 to TRBJ2-7; 10 positions match TRBD1. From germline, CDR1 is SNHLY and CDR2 FYNNEI. The CDR3 is 16 residues long. Losses at the gene ends were 6 bases for V and 4 bases for J; bases not matched to a gene: 12. The CDR3 DNA is TGTGCCAGCAGCCCGGGACAGGGGATCCATACGTACGAGCAGTACTTC. Protein sequence: CASSPGQGIHTYEQYF.

The gene calls are TRBV30 and TRBJ1-1, with a possible D match to TRBD1 (5 bases). Germline V lookup: CDR1 GTSNPN, CDR2 SVGIG (reference sequence). Trimming took 8 bases from V and 3 from J, leaving 7 bases between them. CDR3 length: 10 amino acids. In DNA form, the CDR3 reads TGTGCCGCAGGGTACACTGAAGCTTTCTTT. Its protein product is CAAGYTEAFF.

This rearrangement joins TRBV2 to TRBJ2-5; 10 bases fit TRBD2. Trimming took 5 bases from V and 4 from J; bases not matched to a gene: 10. Per germline, CDR1 SNHLY and CDR2 FYNNEI. The CDR3 runs 16 residues. CDR3: CASSSPSGGLGETQYF. The CDR3 DNA is TGTGCCAGCAGTAGCCCTAGCGGGGGCTTAGGAGAGACCCAGTACTTC.

The V and J genes are TRBV28 and TRBJ2-5; 9 bases agree with TRBD2. This CDR3 is built from 19 residues. Germline trimming cut 5 bases from V and 5 bases from J; bases unmatched to any gene: 21. Germline V gene data show CDR1 as MDHEN and CDR2 as SYDVKM. The CDR3 DNA sequence: TGTGCCAGCAGTCCTACCTCAATTTGGCCAGCGGGAGGCGGGGAGACCCAGTACTTC. Translating gives CASSPTSIWPAGGGETQYF.

V usage is TRBV6-5 and J usage is TRBJ1-1; unclear D gene. This CDR3 region has 14 residues. The V gene lost 2 bases and the J gene lost 4 bases, with 11 bases spanning the gap. Per the germline V gene, CDR1 is MNHEY and CDR2 is SVGAGI. The CDR3 DNA reads TGTGCCAGCAGTTACATATACGGTGGCACTGAAGCTTTCTTT. As protein: CASSYIYGGTEAFF.

The chain has TRBV18 and TRBJ2-7; D gene uncertain. Trimming removed 0 bases at V and 2 bases at J, with 8 bases between. The CDR3 runs to 14 residues. Per germline, CDR1 KGHSH and CDR2 LQKENI. The CDR3 DNA follows: TGTGCCAGCTCACCACCGACTGGAACCTACGAGCAGTACTTC. Its translation: CASSPPTGTYEQYF.

The chain joins TRBV6-5 to TRBJ2-7, with 7 bases matching TRBD1. The V gene end was trimmed by 6 bases and the J gene end by 2 bases; junction bases not matched to a gene: 10. Germline values: CDR1 MNHEY, CDR2 SVGAGI. This CDR3 spans 15 amino acids. DNA of the CDR3: TGTGCCAGCAGGCGAGAGACGGGACAGACCTACGAGCAGTACTTC. This codes for CASRRETGQTYEQYF.

This chain connects TRBV28 to TRBJ2-1; tentative D call: TRBD1 (6 bases). This CDR3 has 18 residues. Germline assignment: CDR1 MDHEN and CDR2 SYDVKM. Trimming stripped 5 bases from V and 2 bases from J, with 22 bases between. In nucleotides, the CDR3 is TGTGCCAGCAGTCTTCCGGACAGCTCAACCCCTCCCTACAATGAGCAGTTCTTC. Its protein is CASSLPDSSTPPYNEQFF.

The chain uses TRBV6-5 and TRBJ1-1; no definite D call. Looked up from germline, CDR1 is MNHEY and CDR2 is SVGAGI. V lost 6 bases and J 0 bases, leaving 5 bases between the germline ends. This CDR3 region has 12 residues. This chain's CDR3 is CASRQMNTEAFF. In nucleotides, the CDR3 is TGTGCCAGCAGACAGATGAACACTGAAGCTTTCTTT.

The chain employs TRBV7-9 and TRBJ2-1, with 11 bases lining up with TRBD2. The CDR3 consists of 19 residues. Trimming removed 4 bases from V and 0 bases from J; junction bases left unmatched: 11. CDR1 SEHNR and CDR2 FQNEAQ come from the germline V gene (reference sequence). CDR3 region: CASSSKGTSGASSYNEQFF. CDR3 coding DNA: TGTGCCAGCAGCTCCAAGGGGACTAGCGGTGCGAGCTCCTACAATGAGCAGTTCTTC. The variable domain in full, completed from reference TRBV7-9 and TRBJ2-1, reads DTGVSQNPRHKITKRGQNVTFRCDPISEHNRLYWYRQTLGQGPEFLTYFQNEAQLEKSRLLSDRFSAERPKGSFSTLEIQRTEQGDSAMYLCASSSKGTSGASSYNEQFFGPGTRLTVL.

This clone was observed a handful of times. The genes are TRBV4-2 and TRBJ1-5, with D hard to call. CDR3 length equals 18 residues. The ends were cut back, 1 base at V and 0 bases at J, with 16 bases in the middle. The germline V gene encodes CDR1 LGHNA and CDR2 YNFKEQ. The CDR3 loop is CASSQGPSSSTSNQPQHF. The CDR3 DNA is TGTGCCAGCAGCCAAGGTCCTAGCAGTTCCACTAGCAATCAGCCCCAGCATTTT.

This chain links TRBV4-3 with TRBJ2-5; 14 positions match TRBD2. Germline-derived CDR1 and CDR2 are LGHNA and YSLEER. The CDR3 is 16 amino acids. V trimming: 8 bases; J trimming: 3 bases; junction bases outside the gene matches: 8. Here the CDR3 DNA reads TGCGCCAGCTGGTCTTGGACTAGCGGGGGGAAAGAGACCCAGTACTTC. Encoded protein: CASWSWTSGGKETQYF.

The CDR3 bases are TGTGCCAGTAGTCCAGGACAGGGAGTCCGCTACGAGCAGTACTTC. Translation: CASSPGQGVRYEQYF. The chain carries TRBV19 and TRBJ2-7; 8 positions agree with TRBD1. The CDR3 runs 15 residues. CDR1 is LNHDA and CDR2 is SQIVND in the germline V gene (reference sequence). The junction had 9 bases not matched to a gene; V was cut back by 5 bases and J by 3 bases.

The gene calls are TRBV28 and TRBJ2-1, with 8 positions matching TRBD1. This CDR3 has 14 residues. The V segment lost 5 bases and the J segment 5 bases; nucleotides outside the gene matches: 5. CDR1 and CDR2 (germline): MDHEN, SYDVKM. CDR3 amino acids: CASSQGQANNEQFF. The CDR3 DNA reads TGTGCCAGCAGTCAGGGACAGGCAAACAATGAGCAGTTCTTC. The full variable domain, completed using reference TRBV28 and TRBJ2-1, is DVKVTQSSRYLVKRTGEKVFLECVQDMDHENMFWYRQDPGLGLRLIYFSYDVKMKEKGDIPEGYSVSREKKERFSLILESASTNQTSMYLCASSQGQANNEQFFGPGTRLTVL.

This clone has only one observation. This rearrangement joins TRBV10-3 to TRBJ1-2; 9 nucleotides agree with TRBD1. After removal of 4 bases from V and 7 bases from J, the junction contained 4 bases not matched to a gene. The germline CDR1 and CDR2 sequences are ENHRY and SYGVKD. This CDR3 comprises 13 residues. CDR3 residues: CAISAGQGIGYTF. CDR3 in DNA: TGTGCCATCAGTGCGGGACAGGGAATTGGCTACACCTTC.

The chain is built from TRBV10-3 and TRBJ2-7, with a possible D match to TRBD2 (6 bases). The CDR3 is 13 amino acids. Trimming removed 6 bases from V and 2 bases from J, with 11 bases in between. CDR1 is ENHRY, CDR2 SYGVKD, per germline. CDR3 loop: CAIRTGGTYEQYF. As DNA, the CDR3 is TGTGCCATCAGGACCGGAGGGACCTACGAGCAGTACTTC.

CDR3 DNA: TGTGCCACCAGCAGAGATATTCGGAGGGAAGAGACCCAGTACTTC. Translating gives CATSRDIRREETQYF. The J gene is TRBJ2-5, the V gene TRBV15; perhaps TRBD2 as D (6 bases). Germline values: CDR1 LNHNV, CDR2 YYDKDF (reference sequence). This CDR3 has 15 amino acids. The V gene lost 0 bases and the J gene lost 3 bases, with 11 bases spanning the gap.